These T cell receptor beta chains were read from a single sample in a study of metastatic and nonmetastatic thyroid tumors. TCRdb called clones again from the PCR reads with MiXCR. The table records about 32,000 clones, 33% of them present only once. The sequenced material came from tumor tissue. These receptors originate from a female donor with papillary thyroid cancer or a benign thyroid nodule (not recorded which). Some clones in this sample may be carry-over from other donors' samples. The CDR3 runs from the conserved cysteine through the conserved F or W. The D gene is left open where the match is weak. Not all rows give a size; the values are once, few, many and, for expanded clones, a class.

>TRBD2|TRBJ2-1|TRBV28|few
TGTGCCAGCAGTCTGACTAGCGGGGACGAATCCAATGAGCAGTTCTTC
CASSLTSGDESNEQFF
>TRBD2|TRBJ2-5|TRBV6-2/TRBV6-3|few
TGTGCCAGCTCCGCAGCGGGAGAAGCAGAGACCCAGTACTTC
CASSAAGEAETQYF
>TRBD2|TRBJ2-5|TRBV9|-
TGTGCCAGCAGCCCCCTAGCGGGAGGGGGCCAAGAGACCCAGTACTTC
CASSPLAGGGQETQYF
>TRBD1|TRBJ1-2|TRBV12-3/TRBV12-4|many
TGTGCCAGCAGTTTGGGACAGGCAGGTGGCTACACCTTC
CASSLGQAGGYTF
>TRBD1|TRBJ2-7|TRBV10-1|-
TGCGCCAGCAGTGAGTCGAGAGCGGGACAGGGGTCCTACGAGCAGTACTTC
CASSESRAGQGSYEQYF
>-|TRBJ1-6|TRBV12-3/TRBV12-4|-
TGTGCCAGCAGTTTAGCAAGGGGGGCCCTCCACTTT
CASSLARGALHF
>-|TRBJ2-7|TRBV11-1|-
TGTGCCAGCAGCTTAGCGAGGGCAGGGCTCGTAAGGATAACGTCCTACGAGCAGTACTTC
CASSLARAGLVRITSYEQYF
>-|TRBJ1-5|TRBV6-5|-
TGTGCCAGCAGTTACCACAATCAGCCCCAGCATTTT
CASSYHNQPQHF
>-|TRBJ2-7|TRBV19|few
TGTGCCAGTAGCCTTACGCAGTCTAGCGAGAACTCCTACGAGCAGTACTTC
CASSLTQSSENSYEQYF
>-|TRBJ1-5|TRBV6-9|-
TGTGCCAGCAGTTACGGGTCCAATCAGCCCCAGCATTTT
CASSYGSNQPQHF
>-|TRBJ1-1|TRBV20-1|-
TGCAGTGCTAGAAGTAGGATGAACACTGAAGCTTTCTTT
CSARSRMNTEAFF
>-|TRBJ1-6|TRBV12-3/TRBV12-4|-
TGTGCCAGCAGTTTTCAGGGTGTGAATTCACCCCTCCACTTT
CASSFQGVNSPLHF
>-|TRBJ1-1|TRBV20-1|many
TGCAGTGCTACCGACCCGCTGACGGTGAACACTGAAGCTTTCTTT
CSATDPLTVNTEAFF
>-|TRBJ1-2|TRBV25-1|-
TGTGCCAGCAGTCTTAATTACGGCTACACCTTC
CASSLNYGYTF
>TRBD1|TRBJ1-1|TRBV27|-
TGTGCCAGCAGTTTCCAGGGGGCTCAATTCACTGAAGCTTTCTTT
CASSFQGAQFTEAFF
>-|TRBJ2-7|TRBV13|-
TGTGCCAGCAGCTTAAGGGGAGTAGCCTACGAGCAGTACTTC
CASSLRGVAYEQYF
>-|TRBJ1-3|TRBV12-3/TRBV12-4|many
TGTGCCAGCATAGGGCTGGGTGGCGGGGGGCAGAATGGAAACACCATATATTTT
CASIGLGGGGQNGNTIYF
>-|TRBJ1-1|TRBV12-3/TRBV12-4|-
TGTGCCAGCTCAGACAGCATGGGAACTGAAGCTTTCTTT
CASSDSMGTEAFF
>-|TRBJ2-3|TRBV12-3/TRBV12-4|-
TGTGCCAGCACCCCGGAGGGTGGCACAGATACGCAGTATTTT
CASTPEGGTDTQYF
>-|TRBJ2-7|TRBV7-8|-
TGTGCCAGCAGCCCTCCCGAAGGTGCGACCGGCTCCTACGAGCAGTACTTC
CASSPPEGATGSYEQYF
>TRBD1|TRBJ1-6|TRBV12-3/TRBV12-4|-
TGTGCCAGCAGTCCGGGACAGGGGTCCTATAATTCACCCCTCCACTTT
CASSPGQGSYNSPLHF
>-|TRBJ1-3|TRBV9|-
TGTGCCAGCAGCGACCCTTCCGGCATATATTTT
CASSDPSGIYF
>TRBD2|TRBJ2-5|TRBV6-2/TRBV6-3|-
TGTGCCAGCAGTTACGGGCTAGCGGGTCAAGAGACCCAGTACTTC
CASSYGLAGQETQYF
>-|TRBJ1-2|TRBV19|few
TGTGCCAGTAGTATAGGGGGCGATGGCTACACCTTC
CASSIGGDGYTF